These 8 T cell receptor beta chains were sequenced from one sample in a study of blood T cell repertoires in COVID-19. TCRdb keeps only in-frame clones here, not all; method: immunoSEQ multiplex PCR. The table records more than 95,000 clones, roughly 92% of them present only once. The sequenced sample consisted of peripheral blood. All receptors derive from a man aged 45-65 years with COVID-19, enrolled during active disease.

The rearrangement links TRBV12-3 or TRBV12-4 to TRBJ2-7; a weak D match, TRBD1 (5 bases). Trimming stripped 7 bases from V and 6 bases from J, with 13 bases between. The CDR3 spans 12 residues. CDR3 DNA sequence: TGTGCCAGCACTAGACAAGGGGTCGAGCAGTACTTC. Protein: CASTRQGVEQYF.

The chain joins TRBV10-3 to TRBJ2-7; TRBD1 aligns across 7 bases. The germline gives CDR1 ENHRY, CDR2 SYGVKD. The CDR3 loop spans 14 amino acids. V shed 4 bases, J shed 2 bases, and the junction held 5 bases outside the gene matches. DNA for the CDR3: TGTGCCATCAGTGGGGACAGTCCGGCCTACGAGCAGTACTTC. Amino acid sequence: CAISGDSPAYEQYF.

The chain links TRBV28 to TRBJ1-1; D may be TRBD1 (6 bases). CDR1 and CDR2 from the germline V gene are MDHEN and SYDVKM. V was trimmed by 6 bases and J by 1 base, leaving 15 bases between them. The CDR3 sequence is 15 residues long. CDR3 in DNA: TGTGCCAGCAGGGTGACAGGACTAGAGAACACTGAAGCTTTCTTT. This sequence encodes CASRVTGLENTEAFF.

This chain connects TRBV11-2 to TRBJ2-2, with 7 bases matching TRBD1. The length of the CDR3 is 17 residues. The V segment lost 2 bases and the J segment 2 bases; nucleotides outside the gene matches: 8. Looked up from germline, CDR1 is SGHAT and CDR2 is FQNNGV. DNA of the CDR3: TGTGCCAGCAGCTTATCGACAGGGTTTGTCAACACCGGGGAGCTGTTTTTT. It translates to CASSLSTGFVNTGELFF.

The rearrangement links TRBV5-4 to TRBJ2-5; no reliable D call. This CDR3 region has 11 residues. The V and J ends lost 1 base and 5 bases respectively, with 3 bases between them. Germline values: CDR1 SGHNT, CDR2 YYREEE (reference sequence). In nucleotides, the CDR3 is TGTGCCAGCAGCTTGCTGGAGACCCAGTACTTC. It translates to CASSLLETQYF.

CDR3 nucleotides: TGCGCCAGCAGGCCACCGGGGGAAGGCACTGAAGCTTTCTTT. As protein: CASRPPGEGTEAFF. The chain links TRBV5-1 to TRBJ1-1; TRBD1 might be the D (5 bases). The germline gives CDR1 SGHRS, CDR2 YFSETQ. The V gene lost 5 bases and the J gene lost 4 bases, with 15 bases spanning the gap. The CDR3 runs 14 residues.

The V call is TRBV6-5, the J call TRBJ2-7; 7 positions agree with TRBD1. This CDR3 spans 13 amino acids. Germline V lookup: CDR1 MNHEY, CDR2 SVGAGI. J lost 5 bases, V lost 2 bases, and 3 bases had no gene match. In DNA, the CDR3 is TGTGCCAGCAGTTACAACAGGGGCCACGAGCAGTACTTC. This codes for CASSYNRGHEQYF.

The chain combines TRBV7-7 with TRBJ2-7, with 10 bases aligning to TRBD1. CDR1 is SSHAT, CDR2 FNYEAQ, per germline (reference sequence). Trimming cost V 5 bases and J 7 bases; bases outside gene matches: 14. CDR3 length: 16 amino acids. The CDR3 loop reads CASSVTPATGGREQYF. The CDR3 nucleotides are TGTGCCAGCAGCGTGACCCCCGCGACAGGGGGCCGGGAGCAGTACTTC.